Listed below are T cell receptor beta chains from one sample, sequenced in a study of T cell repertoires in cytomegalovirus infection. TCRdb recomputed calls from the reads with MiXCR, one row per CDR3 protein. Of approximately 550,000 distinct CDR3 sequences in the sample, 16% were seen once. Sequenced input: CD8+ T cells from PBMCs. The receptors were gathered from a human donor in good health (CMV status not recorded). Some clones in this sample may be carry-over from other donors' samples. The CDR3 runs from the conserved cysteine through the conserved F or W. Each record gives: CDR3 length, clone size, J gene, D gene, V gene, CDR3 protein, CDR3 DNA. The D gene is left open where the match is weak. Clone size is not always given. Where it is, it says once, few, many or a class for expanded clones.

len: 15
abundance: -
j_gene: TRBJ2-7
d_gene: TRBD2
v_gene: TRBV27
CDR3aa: CASSIRTSGFYEQYF
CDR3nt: TGTGCCAGCAGTATACGGACTAGCGGATTCTACGAGCAGTACTTC

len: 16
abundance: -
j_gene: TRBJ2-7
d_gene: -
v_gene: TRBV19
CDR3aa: CASSISPLQGSYEQYF
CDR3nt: TGTGCCAGTAGTATATCCCCCCTACAGGGCTCCTACGAGCAGTACTTC

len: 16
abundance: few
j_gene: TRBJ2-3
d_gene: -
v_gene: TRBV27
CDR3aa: CASSSPIRDSTDTQYF
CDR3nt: TGTGCCAGCAGTTCCCCCATCCGCGATAGCACAGATACGCAGTATTTT

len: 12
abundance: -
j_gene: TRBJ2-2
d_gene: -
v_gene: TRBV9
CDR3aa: CASNTGPGELFF
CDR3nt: TGTGCCAGCAACACAGGGCCCGGGGAGCTGTTTTTT

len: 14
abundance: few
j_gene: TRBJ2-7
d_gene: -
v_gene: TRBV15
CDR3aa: CATSRDRAWHEQYF
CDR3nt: TGTGCCACCAGCAGAGATAGGGCCTGGCACGAGCAGTACTTC

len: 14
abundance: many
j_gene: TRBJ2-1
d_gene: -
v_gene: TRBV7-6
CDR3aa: CASSLMGGGNEQFF
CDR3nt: TGTGCCAGCAGCTTAATGGGGGGCGGGAATGAGCAGTTCTTC

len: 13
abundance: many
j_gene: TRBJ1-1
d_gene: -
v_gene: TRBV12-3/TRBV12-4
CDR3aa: CASRFREGPEAFF
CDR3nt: TGTGCCAGCAGATTCAGGGAGGGACCTGAAGCTTTCTTT

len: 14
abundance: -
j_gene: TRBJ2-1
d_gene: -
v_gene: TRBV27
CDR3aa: CASSSPGTFNEQFF
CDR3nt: TGTGCCAGCAGTTCTCCCGGGACCTTTAATGAGCAGTTCTTC

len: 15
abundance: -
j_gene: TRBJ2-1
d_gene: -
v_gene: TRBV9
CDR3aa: CASSVGEASYNEQFF
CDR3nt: TGTGCCAGCAGCGTAGGAGAGGCCTCCTACAATGAGCAGTTCTTC

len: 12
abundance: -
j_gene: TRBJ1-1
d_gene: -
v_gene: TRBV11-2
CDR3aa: CASSSKGDEAFF
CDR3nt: TGTGCCAGCAGCTCAAAGGGTGATGAAGCTTTCTTT

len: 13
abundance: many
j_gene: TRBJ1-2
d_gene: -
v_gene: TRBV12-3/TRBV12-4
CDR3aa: CASSFRLNYGYTF
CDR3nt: TGTGCCAGCAGTTTCCGACTAAACTATGGCTACACCTTC

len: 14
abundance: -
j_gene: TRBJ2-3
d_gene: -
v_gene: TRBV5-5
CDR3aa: CASSPAASTDTQYF
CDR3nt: TGTGCCAGCAGCCCAGCGGCAAGCACAGATACGCAGTATTTT

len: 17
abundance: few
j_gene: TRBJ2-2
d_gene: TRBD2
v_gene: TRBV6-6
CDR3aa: CASSAGTSGSNTGELFF
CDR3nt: TGTGCCAGCAGTGCCGGGACTAGCGGGAGTAACACCGGGGAGCTGTTTTTT

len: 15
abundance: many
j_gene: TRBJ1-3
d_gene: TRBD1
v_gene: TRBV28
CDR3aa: CASSLATGAGNTIYF
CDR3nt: TGTGCCAGCAGTTTAGCGACAGGGGCAGGAAACACCATATATTTT

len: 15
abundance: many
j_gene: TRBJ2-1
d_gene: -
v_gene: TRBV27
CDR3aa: CASKGGGLLRGRQFF
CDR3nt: TGTGCCAGCAAAGGGGGGGGCCTTTTGAGGGGTCGGCAGTTCTTC

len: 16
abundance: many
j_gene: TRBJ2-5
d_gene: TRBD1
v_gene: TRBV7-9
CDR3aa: CASRPPGQGIQETQYF
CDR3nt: TGTGCCAGCAGACCTCCGGGACAGGGTATCCAAGAGACCCAGTACTTC

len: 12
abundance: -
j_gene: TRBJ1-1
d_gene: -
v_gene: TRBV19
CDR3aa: CASWGGSGEAFF
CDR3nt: TGTGCCAGCTGGGGGGGGAGCGGTGAAGCTTTCTTT

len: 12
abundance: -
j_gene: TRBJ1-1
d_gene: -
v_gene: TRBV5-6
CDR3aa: CASSLLGTETFF
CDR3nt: TGTGCCAGCAGCTTATTAGGGACTGAAACTTTCTTT

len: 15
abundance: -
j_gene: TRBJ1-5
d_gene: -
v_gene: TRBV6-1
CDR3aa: CASSTRDVSNQPQHF
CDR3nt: TGTGCCAGCAGTACTAGGGACGTTAGCAATCAGCCCCAGCATTTT

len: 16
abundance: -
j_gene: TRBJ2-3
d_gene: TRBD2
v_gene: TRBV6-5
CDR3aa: CASRRGLAGYQDTQYF
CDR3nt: TGTGCCAGCAGGAGGGGACTAGCGGGGTATCAAGATACGCAGTATTTT

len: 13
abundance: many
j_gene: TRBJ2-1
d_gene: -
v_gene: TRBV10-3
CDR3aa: CAISEGEGGWEFF
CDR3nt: TGTGCCATCAGTGAAGGGGAAGGGGGGTGGGAGTTCTTC

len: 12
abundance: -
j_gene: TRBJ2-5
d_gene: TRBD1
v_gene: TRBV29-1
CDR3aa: CSVTGVEETPYF
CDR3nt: TGCAGCGTGACAGGGGTGGAGGAGACCCCGTACTTC

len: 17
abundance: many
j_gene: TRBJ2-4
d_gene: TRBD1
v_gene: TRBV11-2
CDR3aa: CASSPRTGASAKNIQYF
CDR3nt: TGTGCCAGCAGCCCGAGAACAGGGGCCTCCGCCAAAAACATTCAGTACTTC

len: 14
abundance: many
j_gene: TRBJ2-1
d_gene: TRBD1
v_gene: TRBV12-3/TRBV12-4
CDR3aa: CASSFTGGSSEQFF
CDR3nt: TGTGCCAGCAGTTTCACAGGGGGCTCCAGTGAGCAGTTCTTC

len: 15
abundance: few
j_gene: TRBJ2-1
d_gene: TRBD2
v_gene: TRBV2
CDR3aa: CASSAGLATMDEQFF
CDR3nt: TGTGCCAGCAGCGCGGGACTAGCGACTATGGATGAGCAGTTCTTC

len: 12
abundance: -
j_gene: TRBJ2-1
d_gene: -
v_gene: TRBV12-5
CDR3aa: CASGFDGSEQFF
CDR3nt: TGTGCTAGTGGTTTTGATGGGAGTGAGCAGTTCTTC